The 29 T cell receptor beta chains below all came from one sample that was sequenced in a study of PD-1 blockade in classical Hodgkin lymphoma. Data came from immunoSEQ multiplex PCR; TCRdb stores just in-frame clones and leaves some out. The sample records some 58,000 clones, approximately 94% being singletons. Time point specified: cycle 4 day 1 (C4D1), after about 6 weeks of nivolumab. Every one of the patients relapsed after autologous stem cell transplantation (brentuximab vedotin exposure was variable). Sequences were derived from peripheral blood mononuclear cells (PBMCs), sampled before the fourth cycle of nivolumab. These TCRs come from a human donor with classical Hodgkin lymphoma.

The chain joins TRBV10-3 to TRBJ2-1; maybe TRBD1 (7 bases). The germline V gene encodes CDR1 ENHRY and CDR2 SYGVKD. This CDR3 has 15 amino acids. V was shortened by 6 bases and J by 10 bases, with 22 bases between the two germline ends. Here the CDR3 DNA reads TGTGCCATCAGGGGGGGCACAGGGGCTCGCGGCGAGCAGTTCTTC. Translated, it gives CAIRGGTGARGEQFF.

On this clone itself: At the DNA level, this CDR3 is encoded by other sequences in the same sample as well. This sequence joins TRBV5-1 and TRBJ2-7, with a weak D call TRBD2 (6 bases). This CDR3 is built from 13 residues. The V end was cut by 4 bases, the J end by 0 bases, with 8 bases between. Per the germline V gene, CDR1 is SGHRS and CDR2 is YFSETQ. The CDR3 DNA follows: TGCGCCAGCAGCCCCGGGAGCTCCTACGAGCAGTACTTC. Protein sequence: CASSPGSSYEQYF. The whole variable domain, filled in from reference TRBV5-1 and TRBJ2-7, reads KAGVTQTPRYLIKTRGQQVTLSCSPISGHRSVSWYQQTPGQGLQFLFEYFSETQRNKGNFPGRFSGRQFSNSRSEMNVSTLELGDSALYLCASSPGSSYEQYFGPGTRLTVT.

V and J are TRBV7-2 and TRBJ2-5; 7 bases line up with TRBD1. Unmatched junction bases numbered 5, after V lost 5 bases and J lost 2 bases. Germline CDR1 is SGHTA and CDR2 is FQGNSA. The CDR3 consists of 14 residues. DNA for the CDR3: TGTGCCAGCAGCCTACAGGGGCTACAAGAGACCCAGTACTTC. It codes for CASSLQGLQETQYF.

V usage is TRBV19 and J usage is TRBJ2-5; D is uncertain. The ends were cut back, 4 bases at V and 3 bases at J, with 15 bases in the middle. CDR1 and CDR2 (germline): LNHDA, SQIVND (reference sequence). The length of the CDR3 is 15 residues. CDR3 sequence reads: CASSTLRGGKETQYF. CDR3 in DNA: TGTGCCAGTAGTACACTCCGAGGTGGGAAAGAGACCCAGTACTTC.

The chain employs TRBV10-3 and TRBJ2-1; 8 positions agree with TRBD2. Germline trimming cut 10 bases from V and 5 bases from J; bases unmatched to any gene: 7. From germline, CDR1 is ENHRY and CDR2 SYGVKD. The CDR3 sequence is 13 residues long. The CDR3 DNA follows: TGTGCCACCGGACTAGCTAGGGACAATGAGCAGTTCTTC. Its translation: CATGLARDNEQFF.

This chain uses TRBV6-5 with TRBJ1-2; 10 nucleotides match TRBD1. The length of the CDR3 is 16 residues. CDR1 is MNHEY and CDR2 is SVGAGI in the germline V gene. The V gene end was trimmed by 3 bases and the J gene end by 2 bases; junction bases not matched to a gene: 6. The CDR3 spells CASSYIRTGGNYGYTF. The CDR3 region has the DNA TGTGCCAGCAGTTATATTCGGACAGGGGGGAACTATGGCTACACCTTC.

Only one count was recorded for this clone. The chain joins TRBV12-5 to TRBJ2-6, with a tentative D call TRBD2 (5 bases). The CDR3 has 18 residues. Germline V CDR1 and CDR2: LGHNT, FRNRAP. Trimming cost V 6 bases and J 3 bases, with 21 bases left between them. In DNA form, the CDR3 reads TGTGCTAGTGGGGCCCATGGGGATACTAGGTATGGGGCCAACGTCCTGACTTTC. Its protein is CASGAHGDTRYGANVLTF. The whole variable domain, filled in from reference TRBV12-5 and TRBJ2-6, reads DARVTQTPRHKVTEMGQEVTMRCQPILGHNTVFWYRQTMMQGLELLAYFRNRAPLDDSGMPKDRFSAEMPDATLATLKIQPSEPRDSAVYFCASGAHGDTRYGANVLTFGAGSRLTVL.

The chain is built from TRBV19 and TRBJ2-1; no definite D call. The CDR3 loop spans 15 amino acids. Trimming shortened V by 2 bases and J by 0 bases, and 8 bases separated the two germline ends. Germline CDR1 LNHDA, CDR2 SQIVND (reference sequence). The CDR3 sequence: CASSIWVDSYNEQFF. In DNA form, the CDR3 reads TGTGCCAGTAGTATATGGGTGGACTCCTACAATGAGCAGTTCTTC.

This clone was seen only once. CDR3 nucleotides: TGTGCCAGCAGCACAGGGGGCGGATCCTACAATGAGCAGTTCTTC. As protein: CASSTGGGSYNEQFF. The gene calls are TRBV11-3 and TRBJ2-1; TRBD1 matches at 9 bases. J lost 1 base, V lost 5 bases, and 3 bases had no gene match. The germline V gene encodes CDR1 SGHNT and CDR2 YENEEA. The CDR3 sequence is 15 residues long.

V gene TRBV19 combines with J gene TRBJ2-5, with TRBD2 matching 7 bases. The CDR3 runs 15 residues. V shed 9 bases and J 5 bases; nucleotides not matched to a gene: 15. CDR1 is LNHDA and CDR2 is SQIVND in the germline V gene (reference sequence). The CDR3 coding sequence is TGTGCCAGCCGGGATGGGGCGGCCGGGGGGGAGACCCAGTACTTC. Protein: CASRDGAAGGETQYF.

The table lists this clone with a count of one. The chain combines TRBV18 with TRBJ2-5; maybe TRBD1 (5 bases). This CDR3 has 12 residues. Per germline, CDR1 KGHSH and CDR2 LQKENI. V was trimmed by 10 bases and J by 2 bases, leaving 11 bases between them. This chain's CDR3 is CATLGPQETQYF. CDR3 DNA sequence: TGTGCCACCTTGGGGCCTCAAGAGACCCAGTACTTC.

This rearrangement joins TRBV4-1 to TRBJ2-7, with D possibly matching TRBD1 (6 bases). Germline V lookup: CDR1 MGHRA, CDR2 YSYEKL. V lost 2 bases, J lost 2 bases, and 16 bases lay in between. The CDR3 has 16 amino acids. DNA for the CDR3: TGCGCCAGCAGCCAAACACCGACAGGCCTTGCCTACGAGCAGTACTTC. Residues: CASSQTPTGLAYEQYF.

V and J are TRBV5-1 and TRBJ2-5; D possibly uses TRBD1 or TRBD2 (5 bases each). This CDR3 has 20 residues. Germline loops: CDR1 SGHRS, CDR2 YFSETQ. V lost 0 bases to trimming and J lost 0 bases, with 24 bases between them. This CDR3 is CASSLGDGRVYSPYQETQYF. The CDR3 DNA is TGCGCCAGCAGCTTGGGGGACGGTAGGGTTTATTCTCCGTACCAAGAGACCCAGTACTTC.

The gene calls are TRBV11-2 and TRBJ2-1, with 7 bases fitting TRBD2. J was trimmed by 6 bases and V by 4 bases; bases with no gene match: 12. Germline CDR1 is SGHAT and CDR2 is FQNNGV. This CDR3 comprises 16 residues. Here the CDR3 reads CASSSGRGKILNEQFF. CDR3 in DNA: TGTGCCAGCAGCTCGGGGCGGGGGAAGATACTCAATGAGCAGTTCTTC.

This sequence joins TRBV10-3 and TRBJ1-1, with unresolved D. V was clipped by 2 bases and J by 3 bases, with 4 bases between them. CDR1 is ENHRY, CDR2 SYGVKD, per germline. The CDR3 is 12 amino acids. CDR3 nucleotides: TGTGCCATCAGTGAGCCTTACACTGAAGCTTTCTTT. Its protein product is CAISEPYTEAFF.

The J gene is TRBJ1-1, the V gene TRBV5-6, with D uncertain. The CDR3 totals 14 residues. The V end was cut by 0 bases, the J end by 12 bases, with 18 bases between. Germline CDR1 reads SGHDT; CDR2 reads YYEEEE. In nucleotides, the CDR3 is TGTGCCAGCAGCTTGGTAACGGATCTCCAGGCGTCTTTCTTT. It encodes CASSLVTDLQASFF.

This chain uses TRBV27 with TRBJ2-3; 8 positions match TRBD2. The CDR3 is 20 residues long. Germline V gene sequence: CDR1 MNHEY, CDR2 SMNVEV (reference sequence). With V trimmed by 2 bases and J by 0 bases, 16 bases remained unmatched. CDR3 sequence reads: CASSLTVRELAEVSTDTQYF. As DNA, the CDR3 is TGTGCCAGCAGTTTAACAGTCAGGGAACTAGCGGAAGTCAGCACAGATACGCAGTATTTT.

CDR3 DNA: TGTGCAACCGGGACGGACGGAACCCAGTACTTC. Protein product: CATGTDGTQYF. The rearrangement joins TRBV6-5 to TRBJ2-5; D assignment may be TRBD1 or TRBD2 (5 bases each). From germline, CDR1 is MNHEY and CDR2 SVGAGI. The CDR3 spans 11 residues.

This chain uses TRBV4-1 with TRBJ2-6; D remains unclear. Per the germline V gene, CDR1 is MGHRA and CDR2 is YSYEKL. This CDR3 contains 14 residues. The V gene lost 3 bases and the J gene lost 0 bases, with 3 bases spanning the gap. CDR3 protein: CASSQFSGANVLTF. Written as DNA, the CDR3 is TGCGCCAGCAGCCAGTTCTCTGGGGCCAACGTCCTGACTTTC.

The gene calls are TRBV15 and TRBJ1-4; no clear D gene. The length of the CDR3 is 15 residues. V lost 5 bases and J 6 bases, leaving 16 bases between the germline ends. Germline assignment: CDR1 LNHNV and CDR2 YYDKDF (reference sequence). Here the CDR3 reads CATSPHQEADEKLFF. CDR3 nucleotides: TGTGCCACCAGCCCCCATCAGGAGGCGGATGAAAAACTGTTTTTT.

J is TRBJ2-7 and V is TRBV7-2; 8 bases match TRBD1. CDR1 and CDR2 from the germline V gene are SGHTA and FQGNSA. V lost 2 bases to trimming and J lost 5 bases; unmatched junction nucleotides: 8. This CDR3 spans 15 amino acids. CDR3 bases: TGTGCCAGCAGCTTATTTCAGGGGGCGACGAACGAGCAGTACTTC. It specifies CASSLFQGATNEQYF. The full variable domain, completed using reference TRBV7-2 and TRBJ2-7, is GAGVSQSPSNKVTEKGKDVELRCDPISGHTALYWYRQSLGQGLEFLIYFQGNSAPDKSGLPSDRFSAERTGGSVSTLTIQRTQQEDSAVYLCASSLFQGATNEQYFGPGTRLTVT.

The gene calls are TRBV7-3 and TRBJ2-5; TRBD1 matches at 8 bases. Germline trimming cut 2 bases from V and 4 bases from J; bases unmatched to any gene: 3. The CDR3 loop spans 14 amino acids. CDR1 is SGHTA and CDR2 is FQGTGA in the germline V gene. The CDR3 sequence: CASSLAGGVETQYF. The CDR3 DNA sequence: TGTGCCAGCAGCTTAGCAGGGGGCGTAGAGACCCAGTACTTC.

The chain uses TRBV6-6 and TRBJ2-5, with D perhaps being TRBD1 or TRBD2 (5 bases each). Trimming shortened V by 6 bases and J by 4 bases, and 9 bases separated the two germline ends. The CDR3 is 12 residues long. Germline V gene data show CDR1 as MNHNY and CDR2 as SVGAGI (reference sequence). The CDR3 is CASSGAGETQYF. CDR3 bases: TGTGCCAGCAGCGGGGCGGGAGAGACCCAGTACTTC.

The chain carries TRBV7-9 and TRBJ2-5; D unresolved. Germline values: CDR1 SEHNR, CDR2 FQNEAQ (reference sequence). V shed 5 bases and J shed 3 bases, with 10 bases lying between them. The CDR3 length is 13 residues. The CDR3 sequence is CASSPIQEETQYF. The CDR3 DNA reads as TGTGCCAGCAGCCCGATACAAGAAGAGACCCAGTACTTC. Drawing the rest from reference TRBV7-9 and TRBJ2-5, the complete variable domain is DTGVSQNPRHKITKRGQNVTFRCDPISEHNRLYWYRQTLGQGPEFLTYFQNEAQLEKSRLLSDRFSAERPKGSFSTLEIQRTEQGDSAMYLCASSPIQEETQYFGPGTRLLVL.

This rearrangement joins TRBV7-9 to TRBJ1-2; tentative D call: TRBD1 (5 bases). CDR1 and CDR2 (germline): SEHNR, FQNEAQ (reference sequence). V lost 3 bases and J lost 2, with 7 bases in between. The CDR3 runs to 13 residues. CDR3 sequence reads: CASSFAGNYGYTF. The CDR3, as DNA: TGTGCCAGCAGCTTTGCAGGGAACTATGGCTACACCTTC.

V is TRBV28 and J is TRBJ1-6, with TRBD1 matching over 9 bases. V shed 6 bases and J 12 bases; nucleotides not matched to a gene: 12. Germline V lookup: CDR1 MDHEN, CDR2 SYDVKM. The CDR3 loop spans 15 amino acids. In DNA, the CDR3 is TGTGCCAGCAGCAAAGACAGGGGGAGAGGGGGACCCCTCCACTTT. This translates into CASSKDRGRGGPLHF.

This sequence joins TRBV19 and TRBJ2-6; unclear D gene. Trimming shortened V by 5 bases and J by 0 bases, and 14 bases separated the two germline ends. The germline gives CDR1 LNHDA, CDR2 SQIVND (reference sequence). CDR3 size: 17 residues. In DNA, the CDR3 is TGTGCCAGTAGTGATGCCATAAGGAGCTCTGGGGCCAACGTCCTGACTTTC. It is translated as CASSDAIRSSGANVLTF.

The chain joins TRBV28 to TRBJ2-7; TRBD2 might be the D (5 bases). The CDR3 loop spans 13 amino acids. V was pared by 6 bases and J by 6 bases, with 15 bases between. In germline, CDR1 is MDHEN, CDR2 SYDVKM. The CDR3 loop reads CASSLTSSFEQYF. In DNA, the CDR3 is TGTGCCAGCAGCCTGACCTCTAGCTTCGAGCAGTACTTC.

The CDR3 DNA sequence: TGTGCCAGCAGTGAAGTGGGCCTAAGCACAGATACGCAGTATTTT. Its protein is CASSEVGLSTDTQYF. The V and J genes are TRBV2 and TRBJ2-3, with unresolved D. The CDR3 covers 15 residues. The germline CDR1 and CDR2 sequences are SNHLY and FYNNEI. Trimming pared 1 base from V and 0 bases from J, leaving 8 bases between.